This T cell receptor beta chain appears in the sequencing data of a study of blood T cell repertoires in COVID-19 (dated by TCRdb to the early 2020s). Some background on the complete study: Collaborator samples came from the United States, Italy and Spain and covered acute and convalescent phases of COVID-19. The material from the prospective study consisted of cDNA or gDNA derived from T cells, B-cell-depleted T cells, or PBMCs. Deeply sampled blood TCRbeta repertoires from subjects exposed to, actively infected with, or recovered from COVID-19 were included in the dataset. The repertoires were made available in a free public database intended to serve as a resource for research on the immune response to SARS-CoV-2. The samples were drawn from the first 160 participants of the ongoing ImmuneRACE study and from over a thousand subjects provided by 6 global collaborators. A de-identified subject ID, COVID-19 status, age in years and sex were almost always included in the sample metadata. Where available, HLA class I and class II types were taken from metadata supplied by the sample provider and were not determined by assay-based typing.

TCRbeta CDR3 regions were amplified from genomic DNA by means of the immunoSEQ Assay, a bias-controlled multiplex PCR. The published analysis was carried out like this. Within the assay, amplification of reference gene primers was used to estimate how many nucleated cells each sample contained. To quantify the absolute abundance of each unique TCRbeta CDR3 rearrangement, sequence reads were collapsed and filtered. For each sample, productive Simpson clonality was calculated by taking the square root of Simpson's diversity index across productive rearrangements. TCRdb limited this immuneACCESS table to in-frame rearrangements with V and J called. A share of clones is missing; checked studies link under half to unresolved V genes, and the rest is unexplained. V, J and clone size were drawn from that table, and D and trimming were deduced from the DNA. For this sample the table gives 120,000 to 150,000 clones, of which 85% to 90% were detected only once. The top ten clones comprise 10% of the sample.

The germline V gene gives CDR1 as MDHEN and CDR2 as SYDVKM. The cysteine opens and the phenylalanine closes a CDR3 of 16 amino acids. Solely the CDR3 DNA is kept, with 48 bases framed from the first base. The junction carries 9 bases between V and J, which are trimmed by 3 bases and 0 bases respectively. Broad study findings and their caveats: The quantity of clinical and demographic metadata differed by source and by participant and was supplied without curation.

Concerning this clone: The antigen it recognizes is unknown. No base qualities exist here, and no much larger clone lies one base off it.

Each collaborating institution followed its own protocols to collect whole blood in K2EDTA tubes. For TCRbeta analysis, collaborators shipped samples as frozen whole blood, isolated PBMCs, or DNA extracted from either of those sample types. The V and J genes are TRBV28 and TRBJ2-6; a confident D gene designation cannot be given. The sample consisted of peripheral blood. This clonotype was sampled from a man aged 50-59 years with active or convalescent COVID-19. CDR3 region: CASSLVTSSGANVLTF. The base sequence is TGTGCCAGCAGTTTGGTCACGAGCTCTGGGGCCAACGTCCTGACTTTC.